This TCR beta chain originates from a study of persistence of HIV-infected CD4 T cells. The overall study: A couple of participants gave one leukapheresis sample; others gave up to roughly 180 mL blood repeatedly.

Anti-CD3/anti-CD28 beads served as a nonspecific positive control stimulus. CD4+ T cells upregulating both CD40 ligand and CD69 were sorted as responding cells. This was the immunoSEQ version 4 assay in survey mode. Data came from immunoSEQ multiplex PCR; TCRdb stores just in-frame clones and leaves some out. The sample includes around 35,000 clones, roughly 87% of them seen just once. Germline CDR1 reads SQVTM; CDR2 reads ANQGSEA. With 2 bases removed from V and 0 bases from J, the gap between germline ends came to 14 bases. The CDR3 contains 15 residues. For this clone: The target antigen is unknown.

Study-wide points: Antigen-responding cells were enriched for degenerate expanded CDR3beta sequences.

V usage is TRBV29-1 and J usage is TRBJ2-7; a weak D match, TRBD1 (6 bases). This TCR derives from an adult man with HIV who was CMV-seropositive. The source material was CD4+ T cells sorted from PBMCs after approximately 19-hour stimulation, sampled from a patient who received antiretroviral therapy. The CDR3 DNA sequence: TGCAGCGTTGAAACCCCAGGGGTGCACTCCTACGAGCAGTACTTC. Protein: CSVETPGVHSYEQYF.